This TCR beta chain was profiled in a study of T cell responses to AZD1222 COVID-19 vaccine. Overall study findings and caveats: A reported finding is that nearly half of spike-specific TCRs target unmutated variant regions. Just a handful of people given AZD1222 tested seropositive at baseline.

The assay was immunoSEQ multiplex PCR, and TCRdb's table has in-frame clones only and misses some. The sample lists roughly 80,000 clones, more than 80% seen once, with approximately 5.7% in the top ten. Germline assignment: CDR1 SGHTA and CDR2 FQGTGA. V was pared by 0 bases and J by 10 bases, with 18 bases between. The CDR3 consists of 15 residues. On this clone: Its antigen remains unknown.

V is TRBV7-3 and J is TRBJ1-2, with unresolved D. This sequence originates from an adult in good health. This specimen consisted of peripheral blood, obtained on day 0 of AZD1222 vaccination. The CDR3 nucleotides are TGTGCCAGCAGCTTAACGGGTGGAAACTCCAACCCCTACACCTTC. Translation: CASSLTGGNSNPYTF.